This T cell receptor beta chain was found in a study of T cell responses to AZD1222 COVID-19 vaccine. V lost 0 bases and J lost 3; bases outside the gene matches: 2. The CDR3 extends over 16 amino acids. Germline V gene data show CDR1 as MRHNA and CDR2 as SNTAGT. Here immunoSEQ multiplex PCR was the method, and the copy in TCRdb shows in-frame clones only, minus some. The sample lists 60,000 to 85,000 clones, 88% occurring once. Findings and limits, study-wide: The CD4 TCRs associated with vaccination extended across spike and predominated at 160-218 and 743-854. Seropositive status at baseline applied to only a handful of AZD1222 recipients. Unmutated variant regions are reportedly targeted by nearly half of spike-specific TCRs. Repertoires were sampled only after the peak T cell response.

Concerning this clone itself: Its cognate antigen is unknown.

Sequenced material: peripheral blood, taken 28 days after the second dose of the MenACWY control vaccine. The TCR originated in an adult who received the MenACWY meningococcal vaccine as a control. This sequence joins TRBV6-4 and TRBJ2-3, with 11 bases that match TRBD2. The CDR3 sequence: CASSDSSGGATDTQYF. CDR3 nucleotide sequence: TGTGCCAGCAGTGACTCTAGCGGGGGGGCTACAGATACGCAGTATTTT.